The 21 T cell receptor beta chains below all came from one sample that was sequenced in a study of tumor-infiltrating lymphocytes in primary liver carcinoma. cDNA specific to TCR beta was made from 450 to 650 ng of total RNA, with a constant-region primer employed for priming. Slightly modified ARM-PCR served as the procedure for the TCR beta libraries. These libraries came from three rounds of nested multiplex PCR. TRBV1-TRBV30 forward primers paired with a C-beta reverse primer drove the first two PCR rounds, about 11 cycles each. TCRdb re-analysed the multiplex PCR reads in MiXCR, keeping a single row per CDR3 protein. Of under 200,000 distinct CDR3 sequences listed, about 65% are singletons. The authors took blood RNA from unsorted whole blood and also extracted germline DNA. Sequencing was performed on peripheral blood. These TCRs come from an older woman with primary liver carcinoma and hepatitis B virus infection.

This clonotype was counted at least ten times. This chain joins TRBV5-5 and TRBJ2-1; D remains ambiguous. Trimming cost V 2 bases and J 10 bases, with 7 bases left between them. Germline V gene lookup returns CDR1 SGHKS and CDR2 YYEKEE (reference sequence). The CDR3 covers 11 residues. The chain's CDR3 is CASSFGQEQFF. The CDR3 nucleotides are TGTGCCAGCAGCTTTGGGCAGGAGCAGTTCTTC.

Comments on this clonotype: One base away lies a much larger clone, so this may be a sequencing read error. This sequence joins TRBV6-2 or TRBV6-3 and TRBJ2-3, with D possibly TRBD1 on 6 matching bases. From germline, CDR1 is MNHEY and CDR2 SVGEGT. The CDR3 loop spans 15 amino acids. Trimming took 7 bases from V and 0 from J, leaving 14 bases between them. The CDR3 sequence is CASILQGTSTDTQYF. Here the CDR3 DNA reads TGTGCCAGCATCCTACAGGGAACTAGCACAGATACGCAGTATTTT.

Turning to this clonotype: A much larger clonotype is one base distant, so this may be a read error. The V and J genes are TRBV28 and TRBJ2-1, with 7 bases lining up with TRBD1. CDR3 length equals 16 residues. V dropped 6 bases and J dropped 4; count of bases not matched to a gene: 12. Germline V gene data show CDR1 as MDHEN and CDR2 as SYDVKM. CDR3 sequence reads: CASRLSGTDLYNEQFF. CDR3 coding DNA: TGTGCCAGCAGATTGTCCGGGACAGACCTTTACAATGAGCAGTTCTTC.

This clonotype was seen repeatedly, ten times or more. The rearrangement links TRBV6-2 or TRBV6-3 to TRBJ1-1; 7 nucleotides agree with TRBD1. Germline V lookup: CDR1 MNHEY, CDR2 SVGEGT. Losses at the gene ends were 4 bases for V and 6 bases for J; bases not matched to a gene: 11. The CDR3 spans 15 residues. DNA of the CDR3: TGTGCCAGCAGTTCGTTAAGACAGGGTTCTTCTGAAGCTTTCTTT. It specifies CASSSLRQGSSEAFF.

Ten or more counts support this clonotype. The J gene is TRBJ2-7, the V gene TRBV11-3; D gene uncertain. Trimming removed 2 bases at V and 4 bases at J, with 12 bases between. The CDR3 covers 14 residues. Germline lookup yields CDR1 SGHNT and CDR2 YENEEA. CDR3 bases: TGTGCCAGCAGCTTATCCGGCGGAATGTACGAGCAGTACTTC. Amino acid sequence: CASSLSGGMYEQYF. The full variable domain, with the rest looked up from reference TRBV11-3 and TRBJ2-7, is EAGVVQSPRYKIIEKKQPVAFWCNPISGHNTLYWYLQNLGQGPELLIRYENEEAVDDSQLPKDRFSAERLKGVDSTLKIQPAELGDSAVYLCASSLSGGMYEQYFGPGTRLTVT.

The rearrangement joins TRBV25-1 to TRBJ1-2; D ambiguous. Germline lookup yields CDR1 MGHDK and CDR2 SYGVNS. Trimming stripped 2 bases from V and 7 bases from J, with 11 bases between. The CDR3 is 13 residues long. DNA for the CDR3: TGTGCCAGCAGTGAAGAAAAGGAGCTTGGCTACACCTTC. This gives the protein CASSEEKELGYTF.

This clonotype was seen a few times. This chain joins TRBV5-4 and TRBJ2-1; 9 nucleotides align to TRBD2. Germline CDR1 reads SGHNT; CDR2 reads YYREEE (reference sequence). The CDR3 length is 16 residues. Germline trimming cut 0 bases from V and 8 bases from J; bases unmatched to any gene: 9. The CDR3: CASSLARLAGNDEQFF. DNA for the CDR3: TGTGCCAGCAGCTTGGCCCGCCTAGCGGGAAACGATGAGCAGTTCTTC.

Of note for this clonotype: It may be a read error: a sequence one base away is much more abundant. The chain is built from TRBV6-6 and TRBJ1-2; D is possibly TRBD1 (5 bases). Trimming took off 2 bases at V and 4 bases at J, with 11 bases between the two ends. Germline V gene sequence: CDR1 MNHNY, CDR2 SVGAGI (reference sequence). CDR3 size: 14 residues. In DNA form, the CDR3 reads TGTGCCAGCAGTTACCGGGGGTCAGGCTATGGCTACACCTTC. This translates into CASSYRGSGYGYTF.

The chain joins TRBV7-9 to TRBJ2-2, with 12 bases fitting TRBD2. V shed 5 bases and J 6 bases; nucleotides not matched to a gene: 10. CDR3 length equals 17 residues. CDR1 and CDR2 (germline): SEHNR, FQNEAQ (reference sequence). Here the CDR3 DNA reads TGTGCCAGCAGCCTGAGACTAGCGGGAGATGTATCCGGGGAGCTGTTTTTT. Protein sequence: CASSLRLAGDVSGELFF.

Comments on this clonotype: A much bigger clone sits one base away, suggesting this may be a read error. The rearrangement links TRBV6-5 to TRBJ2-6, with 10 bases identical to TRBD2. This CDR3 is 18 amino acids long. Germline V gene lookup returns CDR1 MNHEY and CDR2 SVGAGI. The CDR3 DNA sequence: TGTGCCAGCAGTTACTACCTAGCGGGAGAAAGTGGGGCCAACATCCTGACTTTC. This codes for CASSYYLAGESGANILTF.

This clonotype was counted a single time. The junction departs from the called germline gene at one end, perhaps through a read error. This chain links TRBV12-3 or TRBV12-4 with TRBJ2-2; 8 bases agree with TRBD1. CDR3 length: 15 amino acids. The chain's CDR3 is CASTWGSGGPGELFF. CDR3 sequence (DNA): TGTGCCAGCACCTGGGGGTCAGGGGGCCCCGGGGAGTTGTTTTTT.

This sequence joins TRBV10-3 and TRBJ2-7, with D perhaps assigned TRBD1 or TRBD2 (5 bases each). This CDR3 is 14 amino acids long. Germline V lookup: CDR1 ENHRY, CDR2 SYGVKD. V lost 6 bases, J lost 4 bases, and 16 bases lay in between. This CDR3 reads CAIRVGTYPYEQYF. The CDR3 coding sequence is TGTGCCATCAGGGTCGGGACCTACCCTTACGAGCAGTACTTC.

The V call is TRBV5-1, the J call TRBJ2-3; 7 positions match TRBD1. Germline-derived CDR1 and CDR2 are SGHRS and YFSETQ. V lost 2 bases, J lost 3 bases, and 3 bases stayed unmatched. The CDR3 has 14 residues. This CDR3 is CASSFAGGTDTQYF. DNA for the CDR3: TGCGCCAGCAGCTTCGCAGGGGGTACAGATACGCAGTATTTT.

This clonotype was seen many times. V gene TRBV11-2 combines with J gene TRBJ2-1, with D tentatively TRBD1 (6 bases). Germline V gene sequence: CDR1 SGHAT, CDR2 FQNNGV. The ends were cut back, 4 bases at V and 5 bases at J, with 12 bases in the middle. CDR3 length: 14 residues. The CDR3 bases are TGTGCCAGCAGCTGGAGCAGGGGCGACAATGAGCAGTTCTTC. It codes for CASSWSRGDNEQFF.

Comment on this clonotype: One junction end disagrees with the germline gene, perhaps due to a read error. V and J are TRBV5-4 and TRBJ2-7; 10 bases are a match to TRBD1. The CDR3 contains 14 residues. The germline V gene encodes CDR1 SGHNT and CDR2 YYREEE (reference sequence). CDR3 coding DNA: TGTGTCAGCAGCGATGGACAGGGGGGTTACGAGCAGTACTTC. Its protein is CVSSDGQGGYEQYF.

V is TRBV29-1 and J is TRBJ2-3; unclear D gene. CDR3 size: 10 residues. The germline CDR1 and CDR2 sequences are SQVTM and ANQGSEA. CDR3 DNA: TGCAGTCTTGACACAGATACGCAGTATTTT. Translating it yields CSLDTDTQYF.

Comments on this clonotype: A junction end diverges from the germline sequence, so it may reflect a read error. This chain connects TRBV12-3 or TRBV12-4 to TRBJ2-1; 7 nucleotides line up with TRBD1. The CDR3 consists of 13 residues. The CDR3 loop reads CVSTTNRGNEQFF. CDR3 nucleotide sequence: TGTGTCAGCACCACGAACAGGGGCAATGAGCAGTTCTTC.

The table lists this clonotype with a count of one. The junction and the germline gene differ at one end; a read error may be behind it. The chain couples TRBV11-2 to TRBJ2-2; 7 bases map to TRBD2. The CDR3 spans 15 residues. Germline loops: CDR1 SGHAT, CDR2 FQNNGV. The CDR3 nucleotides are TGTGCCAGCAGCGTTTTGACTAGCAGCACCGGGGAGCTGTCTTTT. It codes for CASSVLTSSTGELSF.

The CDR3 loop is CASRPGEANEQFF. The CDR3 DNA is TGTGCCAGCAGGCCGGGGGAGGCCAATGAGCAGTTCTTC. The chain carries TRBV11-3 and TRBJ2-1; D perhaps matches TRBD2 (6 bases). CDR1 is SGHNT, CDR2 YENEEA, per germline. The ends were cut back, 6 bases at V and 6 bases at J, with 12 bases in the middle. This CDR3 is built from 13 residues.

Many counts were recorded for this clonotype. J is TRBJ2-5 and V is TRBV4-1; D gene ambiguous. This CDR3 spans 14 amino acids. Trimming took 5 bases from V and 3 from J, leaving 13 bases between them. CDR1 and CDR2 (germline): MGHRA, YSYEKL. CDR3 protein: CASSYVGAKETQYF. CDR3 coding DNA: TGCGCCAGCAGCTACGTCGGAGCAAAAGAGACCCAGTACTTC.

This clonotype appeared once. Sequence at one end of the junction differs from germline and may be a read error. The chain couples TRBV6-5 to TRBJ2-1; D tentatively fits TRBD1 or TRBD2 (5 bases each). The CDR3 consists of 13 residues. CDR1 and CDR2 from the germline V gene are MNHEY and SVGAGI. CDR3 residues: CANSYGTYNEQFF. The CDR3 DNA sequence: TGTGCCAACAGTTACGGGACGTACAATGAGCAGTTCTTC.